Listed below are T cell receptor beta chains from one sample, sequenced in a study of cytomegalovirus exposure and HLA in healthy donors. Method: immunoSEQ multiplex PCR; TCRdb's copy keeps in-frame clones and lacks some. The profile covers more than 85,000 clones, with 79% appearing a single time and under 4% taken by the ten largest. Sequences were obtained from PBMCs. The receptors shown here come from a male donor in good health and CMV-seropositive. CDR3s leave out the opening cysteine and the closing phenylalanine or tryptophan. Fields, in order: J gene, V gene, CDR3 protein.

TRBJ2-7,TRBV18,ASSLNRDKQY
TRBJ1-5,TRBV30,AWSVSRYSNQPQH
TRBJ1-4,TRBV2,ASSARTGTGGGNEKLF
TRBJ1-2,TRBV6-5,ASIGPDTYGYT
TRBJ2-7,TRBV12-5,ASGSSGYEQY
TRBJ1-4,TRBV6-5,ASSFSGLDGEKLF
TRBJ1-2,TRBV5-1,ASSLDRDGYT
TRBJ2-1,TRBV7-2,ASSSNPGQGAHNEQF
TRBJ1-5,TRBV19,ASRDQGNQPQH
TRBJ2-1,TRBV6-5,ASHRDTLVREQF
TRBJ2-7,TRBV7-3,ASSSSGTGSDEQY
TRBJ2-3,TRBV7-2,ASSSPTPKNTDTQY
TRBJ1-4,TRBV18,ASSPLEGAGEKLF
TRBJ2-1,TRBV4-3,ASSQDRSSYNEQF
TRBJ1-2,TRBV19,ASSIYGVIYGYT
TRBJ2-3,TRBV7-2,ASSLNRDRLSTDTQY
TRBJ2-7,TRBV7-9,ASSLPSGGGYEQY
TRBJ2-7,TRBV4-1,ASSPPSGSYEQY
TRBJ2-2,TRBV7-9,ASSREALVAGELF
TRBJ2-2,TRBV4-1,ASSLRPTGTGRRTNTGELF
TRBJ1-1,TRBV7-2,ASSLAGMYTEAF
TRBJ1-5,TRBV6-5,ASSIREGSNQPQH
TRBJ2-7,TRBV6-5,ASSLGQGAGEQY
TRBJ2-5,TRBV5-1,ASSLGPGERTQY
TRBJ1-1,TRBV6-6,ASSSDRSSEAF
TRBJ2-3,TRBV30,AWDTGGGTDTQY
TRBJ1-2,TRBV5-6,ASSPTGGSGYGYT
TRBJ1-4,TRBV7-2,ASSLGIQGGEKLF
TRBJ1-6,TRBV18,ASSPTRGLERGSPLH
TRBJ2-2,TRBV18,ASSYRDPDTGELF
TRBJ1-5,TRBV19,ASSITRAGNQPQH
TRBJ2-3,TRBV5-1,ASSTSGQGPTDTQY
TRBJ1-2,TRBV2,ASSPGQGARGYT
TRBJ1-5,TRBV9,ASSVGQGQPQH
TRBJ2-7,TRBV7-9,ASSLRTSSEQY
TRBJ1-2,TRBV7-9,ASSPGGGSYGYT
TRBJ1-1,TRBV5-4,ASSPHQGTEAF
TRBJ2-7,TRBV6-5,ASTPRLMGSEQY
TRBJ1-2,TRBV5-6,ASSSPPGQSNYGYT
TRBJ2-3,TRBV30,AWSVPPGVAGVDTQY
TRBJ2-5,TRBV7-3,ASSRTSGGGETQY
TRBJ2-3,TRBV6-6,ASNERGTDTQY
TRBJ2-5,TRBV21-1,ASNPRETQY
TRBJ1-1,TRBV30,AWSSTGFGAF
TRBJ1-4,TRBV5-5,ASSDRGTTNEKLF
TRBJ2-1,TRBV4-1,ASSQDERVGYNEQF
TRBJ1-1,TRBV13,ASSLESGEAF
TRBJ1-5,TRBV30,ALRDRGYLGSNQPQH
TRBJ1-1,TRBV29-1,SAAAPGQFTEAF
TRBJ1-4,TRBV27,ASSLSYGLEKLF
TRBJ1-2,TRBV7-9,ASSLTRDRDRYGYT
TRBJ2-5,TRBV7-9,ASSWTGGQETQY
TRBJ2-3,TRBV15,ATSSRLASSTDTQY
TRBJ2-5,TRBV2,ASRTSFQETQY
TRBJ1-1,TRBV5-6,ASSLGREAF